This entry lists 29 T cell receptor beta chains sequenced from one sample in a study of T cells after yellow fever vaccination. MiXCR, applied by TCRdb to the 5' RACE reads, yields one record per CDR3 protein. The sample records hundreds of thousands of distinct CDR3 sequences, around an eighth being singletons. This material consisted of PBMCs, taken on the day of the yellow fever booster vaccination. Receptor source: a man aged 25-45 years who received the YFV17D yellow fever vaccine.

The sample holds a few counts of this clonotype. The V and J genes are TRBV11-2 and TRBJ2-4; 7 positions match TRBD2. Trimming removed 1 base from V and 1 base from J; junction bases left unmatched: 7. CDR1 and CDR2 from the germline V gene are SGHAT and FQNNGV. The CDR3 consists of 17 residues. The DNA for the CDR3 is TGTGCCAGCAGCTTAGGGAGTGGGCGGGGGGCCAAAAACATTCAGTACTTC. It translates to CASSLGSGRGAKNIQYF.

This clonotype was counted only a few times. The chain recombines TRBV24-1 with TRBJ2-2; 8 bases align to TRBD2. V gave up 10 bases and J gave up 1 base; unmatched junction bases: 13. The CDR3 contains 17 residues. The germline V gene has CDR1 KGHDR and CDR2 SFDVKD. CDR3 amino acids: CATRTSRLGKNTGELFF. The CDR3 DNA sequence: TGTGCCACAAGGACTAGCCGTTTGGGGAAGAACACCGGGGAGCTGTTTTTT.

This clonotype was seen many times. V usage is TRBV12-3 or TRBV12-4 and J usage is TRBJ2-7; unclear D gene. The CDR3 sequence is 11 residues long. The ends were cut back, 1 base at V and 7 bases at J, with 5 bases in the middle. The CDR3 loop reads CASSLDKEQYF. DNA of the CDR3: TGTGCCAGCAGTTTAGACAAGGAGCAGTACTTC.

The table lists this clonotype with a few counts. The gene calls are TRBV7-2 and TRBJ2-3, with D hard to call. The CDR3 is made up of 15 amino acids. V shed 3 bases and J shed 7 bases, with 17 bases lying between them. Per germline, CDR1 SGHTA and CDR2 FQGNSA. In DNA, the CDR3 is TGTGCCAGCAGCTTGCAGCATTTTCCGGAATATACGCAGTATTTT. It encodes CASSLQHFPEYTQYF.

The rearrangement links TRBV20-1 to TRBJ2-4, with D possibly TRBD2 on 7 matching bases. Trimming took off 5 bases at V and 2 bases at J, with 22 bases between the two ends. Germline loops: CDR1 DFQATT, CDR2 SNEGSKA (reference sequence). CDR3 length: 17 amino acids. DNA for the CDR3: TGCAGTGCTGTCCTTATGGGGAGGGGGTGGTCCAAAAACATTCAGTACTTC. Its protein product is CSAVLMGRGWSKNIQYF.

In this sample, this clonotype turned up many times. The rearrangement links TRBV14 to TRBJ2-7; TRBD2 is a possible D gene (6 bases). The CDR3 sequence is 14 residues long. In germline, CDR1 is SGHDN, CDR2 FVKESK. Trimming removed 6 bases from V and 2 bases from J, with 14 bases in between. CDR3 DNA sequence: TGTGCCAGCAGACGGGCCGGGGGTCCCTACGAGCAGTACTTC. Protein sequence: CASRRAGGPYEQYF.

This clonotype was found a few times. The J gene is TRBJ2-4, the V gene TRBV15; D tentatively reads TRBD1 or TRBD2 (5 bases each). The CDR3 is 13 residues long. Deletions cut 5 bases from V and 7 bases from J, with 12 bases between. Germline CDR1 LNHNV, CDR2 YYDKDF (reference sequence). CDR3 nucleotide sequence: TGTGCCACCAGCCGACGCGAGGGGAACATTCAGTACTTC. Translating gives CATSRREGNIQYF. The full variable domain, in which reference TRBV15 and TRBJ2-4 provide the parts outside the CDR3, is DAMVIQNPRYQVTQFGKPVTLSCSQTLNHNVMYWYQQKSSQAPKLLFHYYDKDFNNEADTPDNFQSRRPNTSFCFLDIRSPGLGDTAMYLCATSRREGNIQYFGAGTRLSVL.

The J gene is TRBJ2-7, the V gene TRBV5-6; D not certain. With 1 base removed from V and 8 bases from J, the gap between germline ends came to 13 bases. Germline values: CDR1 SGHDT, CDR2 YYEEEE. CDR3 length equals 13 residues. The CDR3 protein is CASSLPRAEQQYF. CDR3 sequence (DNA): TGTGCCAGCAGCTTGCCCAGAGCAGAGCAGCAGTACTTC.

V gene TRBV18 combines with J gene TRBJ2-3; D is unresolved. Deletions cut 3 bases from V and 1 base from J, with 14 bases between. Germline loops: CDR1 KGHSH, CDR2 LQKENI. The CDR3 is made up of 16 amino acids. For the CDR3, the DNA is TGTGCCAGCTCACCGAGGCAAGAGACCGGCACAGATACGCAGTATTTT. It encodes CASSPRQETGTDTQYF.

This clonotype was picked up a small number of times. The chain joins TRBV20-1 to TRBJ2-1; TRBD2 agrees at 7 bases. The CDR3 extends over 15 amino acids. J lost 5 bases, V lost 2 bases, and 9 bases had no gene match. Germline values: CDR1 DFQATT, CDR2 SNEGSKA (reference sequence). CDR3 protein: CSARRSERDDNEQFF. CDR3 bases: TGCAGTGCTAGAAGGTCTGAGCGGGACGACAATGAGCAGTTCTTC.

This clonotype has a handful of counts. The genes are TRBV4-1 and TRBJ2-3, with 9 bases fitting TRBD2. The trim removed 6 bases at V and 4 bases at J, leaving 8 bases unmatched. Germline V gene sequence: CDR1 MGHRA, CDR2 YSYEKL. The CDR3 is 15 residues long. CDR3 residues: CASRRLAGVSDTQYF. CDR3 nucleotide sequence: TGCGCCAGCAGGAGATTAGCGGGAGTCTCAGATACGCAGTATTTT.

This clonotype occurred a few times. The CDR3 DNA sequence: TGCGCCAGCAGCAAAAGATATATAGCATCCTCTAGCACAGATACGCAGTATTTT. Protein product: CASSKRYIASSSTDTQYF. V gene TRBV5-1 combines with J gene TRBJ2-3; D gene ambiguous. The CDR3 consists of 18 residues. Trimming stripped 4 bases from V and 0 bases from J, with 21 bases between. Germline loops: CDR1 SGHRS, CDR2 YFSETQ.

The rearrangement links TRBV10-3 to TRBJ2-5; TRBD1 might be the D (6 bases). This CDR3 spans 15 amino acids. Trimming removed 3 bases at V and 4 bases at J, with 15 bases between. Germline loops: CDR1 ENHRY, CDR2 SYGVKD. The CDR3 DNA reads TGTGCCATCAGTGAAGATCAGGGGATGAGAGAGACCCAGTACTTC. Its translation: CAISEDQGMRETQYF.

This clonotype has more than one count but fewer than ten. This chain uses TRBV4-3 with TRBJ2-1; TRBD2 is a possible D gene (6 bases). The V and J ends lost 1 base and 10 bases respectively, with 17 bases between them. Germline loops: CDR1 LGHNA, CDR2 YSLEER. CDR3 size: 15 residues. The chain's CDR3 is CASSQGTTRTSEQFF. The CDR3 DNA reads as TGCGCCAGCAGCCAAGGGACTACTAGGACTTCGGAGCAGTTCTTC.

Only a few counts were recorded for this clonotype. V gene TRBV5-1 combines with J gene TRBJ2-7; 9 nucleotides line up with TRBD2. The CDR3 has 14 residues. V was pared by 6 bases and J by 5 bases, with 9 bases of the junction left unmatched. Germline V gives CDR1 SGHRS, CDR2 YFSETQ. CDR3 loop: CASMFAGGGHEQYF. DNA of the CDR3: TGCGCCAGCATGTTCGCGGGAGGGGGCCACGAGCAGTACTTC.

This clonotype was seen only a few times. V and J are TRBV4-3 and TRBJ2-1; 10 bases fit TRBD2. CDR3 length: 14 amino acids. After removal of 2 bases from V and 10 bases from J, the junction contained 5 bases not matched to a gene. CDR1 is LGHNA and CDR2 is YSLEER in the germline V gene. The CDR3 sequence is CASSQLAGVGEQFF. The CDR3 bases are TGCGCCAGCAGCCAACTAGCGGGAGTCGGCGAGCAGTTCTTC.

V usage is TRBV5-4 and J usage is TRBJ2-6; possibly TRBD1 for D (6 bases). The CDR3 is 17 residues long. Germline loops: CDR1 SGHNT, CDR2 YYREEE (reference sequence). Trimming pared 6 bases from V and 0 bases from J, leaving 16 bases between. This CDR3 reads CASTPRDISSGANVLTF. CDR3 sequence (DNA): TGTGCCAGCACCCCCCGGGACATCAGCTCTGGGGCCAACGTCCTGACTTTC.

The chain employs TRBV28 and TRBJ2-5, with D perhaps assigned TRBD1 or TRBD2 (5 bases each). Between the trimmed V and J ends, which lost 10 bases and 5 bases, there was a span of 8 bases. CDR1 is MDHEN, CDR2 SYDVKM, per germline. This CDR3 region has 10 residues. The CDR3 sequence is CATREETQYF. DNA for the CDR3: TGTGCCACCAGGGAGGAGACCCAGTACTTC. The full variable domain, completed using reference TRBV28 and TRBJ2-5, is DVKVTQSSRYLVKRTGEKVFLECVQDMDHENMFWYRQDPGLGLRLIYFSYDVKMKEKGDIPEGYSVSREKKERFSLILESASTNQTSMYLCATREETQYFGPGTRLLVL.

The rearrangement links TRBV29-1 to TRBJ2-1; D may be TRBD2 (6 bases). This CDR3 is built from 13 residues. The germline V gene encodes CDR1 SQVTM and CDR2 ANQGSEA. The V and J ends lost 7 bases and 2 bases respectively, with 12 bases between them. This chain's CDR3 is CSAGRGTYNEQFF. CDR3 sequence (DNA): TGCAGCGCCGGGCGGGGTACCTACAATGAGCAGTTCTTC.

This clonotype was found a few times. The V and J genes are TRBV20-1 and TRBJ2-7; perhaps TRBD2 as D (5 bases). V lost 0 bases, J lost 1 base, and 16 bases lay in between. Germline V gives CDR1 DFQATT, CDR2 SNEGSKA (reference sequence). The CDR3 sequence is 16 residues long. In DNA, the CDR3 is TGCAGTGCTAGAGATTCTAGCCCGGACTTATCCTACGAGCAGTACTTC. As protein: CSARDSSPDLSYEQYF.

The chain has TRBV6-2 or TRBV6-3 and TRBJ1-5; the match to TRBD1 covers 9 bases. The CDR3 loop spans 14 amino acids. V gave up 6 bases and J gave up 6 bases; unmatched junction bases: 6. CDR1 and CDR2 (germline): MNHEY, SVGEGT. The CDR3 DNA follows: TGTGCCAGCAGGGACCGGGACAGGGCTCAGCCCCAGCATTTT. Translating gives CASRDRDRAQPQHF.

This clonotype appeared a few times. The rearrangement links TRBV18 to TRBJ2-3, with no clear D. The CDR3 covers 15 residues. V gave up 3 bases and J gave up 0 bases, with 10 bases separating them. In germline, CDR1 is KGHSH, CDR2 LQKENI. In nucleotides, the CDR3 is TGTGCCAGCTCACCCGCACGTCCTAGCACAGATACGCAGTATTTT. Its translation: CASSPARPSTDTQYF.

The J gene is TRBJ2-7, the V gene TRBV7-2; 8 bases map to TRBD1. Germline CDR1 and CDR2: SGHTA and FQGNSA. The CDR3 has 15 amino acids. Trimming cost V 5 bases and J 0 bases; bases outside gene matches: 6. The CDR3 sequence is CASSLTGGISYEQYF. CDR3 nucleotide sequence: TGTGCCAGCAGCCTAACAGGGGGGATCTCCTACGAGCAGTACTTC. The whole variable domain, remainder taken from reference TRBV7-2 and TRBJ2-7, is GAGVSQSPSNKVTEKGKDVELRCDPISGHTALYWYRQSLGQGLEFLIYFQGNSAPDKSGLPSDRFSAERTGGSVSTLTIQRTQQEDSAVYLCASSLTGGISYEQYFGPGTRLTVT.

This clonotype has only a few counts. V is TRBV6-6 and J is TRBJ1-1; D is perhaps TRBD1 (5 bases). CDR1 and CDR2 (germline): MNHNY, SVGAGI (reference sequence). Trimming cost V 7 bases and J 8 bases, with 17 bases left between them. The CDR3 has 13 residues. The CDR3 DNA reads as TGTGCCAGCATATGGCGGGGCCTCGGAGAAGCTTTCTTT. This gives the protein CASIWRGLGEAFF.

This chain links TRBV2 with TRBJ2-1; weak D call: TRBD2 (6 bases). This CDR3 is built from 15 residues. From germline, CDR1 is SNHLY and CDR2 FYNNEI. V was pared by 4 bases and J by 7 bases, with 17 bases between. This CDR3 is CASSASGLVGNEQFF. The CDR3 DNA sequence: TGTGCCAGCAGTGCTTCGGGACTCGTCGGGAATGAGCAGTTCTTC. The variable domain in full, with the rest retrieved from reference TRBV2 and TRBJ2-1, is EPEVTQTPSHQVTQMGQEVILRCVPISNHLYFYWYRQILGQKVEFLVSFYNNEISEKSEIFDDQFSVERPDGSNFTLKIRSTKLEDSAMYFCASSASGLVGNEQFFGPGTRLTVL.

This rearrangement joins TRBV12-3 or TRBV12-4 to TRBJ1-1, with 7 bases matching TRBD1. The CDR3 sequence is 15 residues long. Losses at the gene ends were 2 bases for V and 5 bases for J; bases not matched to a gene: 8. CDR3 bases: TGTGCCAGCAGTTTAATGGCAGGGGGGACGACTGAAGCTTTCTTT. Translated, it gives CASSLMAGGTTEAFF.

J is TRBJ1-4 and V is TRBV28; a possible D gene is TRBD1 (5 bases). V lost 6 bases and J lost 13, with 15 bases in between. CDR1 and CDR2 (germline): MDHEN, SYDVKM. CDR3 length: 12 amino acids. The CDR3 region is CASRPGGALLFF. The CDR3 DNA is TGTGCCAGCAGGCCGGGAGGGGCTCTACTGTTTTTT.

This clonotype was picked up one time. The chain links TRBV30 to TRBJ2-1; 8 positions agree with TRBD2. This CDR3 comprises 15 residues. The germline V gene encodes CDR1 GTSNPN and CDR2 SVGIG (reference sequence). Trimming at V came to 4 bases and at J to 6 bases, leaving 11 bases not matched to a gene. The CDR3 loop reads CAWTDGRAFSNEQFF. The CDR3 DNA is TGTGCCTGGACCGACGGGAGGGCCTTTTCCAATGAGCAGTTCTTC.

The chain has TRBV7-2 and TRBJ1-4; no clear D. Germline loops: CDR1 SGHTA, CDR2 FQGNSA. The CDR3 loop spans 16 amino acids. Trimming took off 1 base at V and 5 bases at J, with 14 bases between the two ends. DNA of the CDR3: TGTGCCAGCAGCTTAGGTTACAGCGGTGTGAATGAAAAACTGTTTTTT. This encodes CASSLGYSGVNEKLFF.